These 24 T cell receptor beta chains originate from one sample sequenced in a study of T-cell memory formation after mild COVID-19. TCRdb analysed the 5' RACE reads with MiXCR anew, one entry per CDR3 protein. The table has some 290,000 distinct CDR3 sequences, roughly 16% seen once; the top ten hold more than 20%. Sequencing was done on a sample of PBMCs or a T cell subset sorted from them (not recorded which). Receptors originate from a man between 18 and 29 years old who had mild COVID-19 (a few samples of this study predate the infection). Cell type and time point are not known.

This clonotype was detected a few times. The rearrangement uses TRBV6-5 and TRBJ2-3; 9 bases align to TRBD2. This CDR3 contains 16 residues. Trimming cost V 5 bases and J 2 bases; bases outside gene matches: 8. Germline V CDR1 and CDR2: MNHEY, SVGAGI. The CDR3 nucleotides read TGTGCCAGCAGTCGGCTGACTAGCGGAGTCACAGATACGCAGTATTTT. Translated: CASSRLTSGVTDTQYF.

The V gene is TRBV7-2, the J gene TRBJ2-7; the D gene could be TRBD1 or TRBD2 (6 bases each). Germline lookup yields CDR1 SGHTA and CDR2 FQGNSA. This CDR3 is built from 14 residues. V gave up 1 base and J gave up 3 bases, with 10 bases separating them. The CDR3 nucleotides are TGTGCCAGCAGCTTAGATGGAGGGGGCTACGAGCAGTACTTC. It yields the protein CASSLDGGGYEQYF.

In its sample, this clonotype was seen many times. V gene TRBV5-5 combines with J gene TRBJ2-7; D might be TRBD1 or TRBD2, each matching 5 bases. Germline lookup yields CDR1 SGHKS and CDR2 YYEKEE (reference sequence). Deletions cut 2 bases from V and 6 bases from J, with 15 bases between. This CDR3 is 14 amino acids long. DNA of the CDR3: TGTGCCAGCAGCTTCCGGGACGGTGGGGTCGAGCAGTACTTC. Amino acid sequence: CASSFRDGGVEQYF.

The chain employs TRBV5-1 and TRBJ1-5, with D possibly being TRBD1 (5 bases). Trimming shortened V by 0 bases and J by 7 bases, and 11 bases separated the two germline ends. CDR3 size: 14 residues. The germline V gene has CDR1 SGHRS and CDR2 YFSETQ. The CDR3 DNA is TGCGCCAGCAGCTTGGAGGGCAGGGCCCAGCCCCAGCATTTT. Translated, it gives CASSLEGRAQPQHF.

This clonotype was counted only a few times. This chain connects TRBV7-2 to TRBJ2-1; 7 bases map to TRBD2. The V gene end was trimmed by 2 bases and the J gene end by 3 bases; junction bases not matched to a gene: 4. The V gene's germline CDR1 is SGHTA and CDR2 FQGNSA. The CDR3 extends over 15 amino acids. CDR3 in DNA: TGTGCCAGCAGCTTAAGGGGCGGGGGCTACAATGAGCAGTTCTTC. Translated: CASSLRGGGYNEQFF. The full variable domain, completed using reference TRBV7-2 and TRBJ2-1, is GAGVSQSPSNKVTEKGKDVELRCDPISGHTALYWYRQSLGQGLEFLIYFQGNSAPDKSGLPSDRFSAERTGGSVSTLTIQRTQQEDSAVYLCASSLRGGGYNEQFFGPGTRLTVL.

This clonotype was counted a few times. V gene TRBV6-5 combines with J gene TRBJ1-2; tentatively, D is TRBD1 (5 bases). The CDR3 runs to 14 residues. Trimming pared 10 bases from V and 2 bases from J, leaving 17 bases between. Germline V CDR1 and CDR2: MNHEY, SVGAGI. CDR3 protein: CATLAPGRNYGYTF. The CDR3 bases are TGTGCCACCCTTGCCCCGGGACGGAACTATGGCTACACCTTC.

This clonotype was observed a handful of times. The chain carries TRBV12-3 or TRBV12-4 and TRBJ2-1; 10 positions agree with TRBD1. Germline trimming cut 5 bases from V and 6 bases from J; bases unmatched to any gene: 7. CDR3 size: 15 residues. The CDR3 sequence is CASSTGTGVGNEQFF. The CDR3 DNA reads as TGTGCCAGCAGTACCGGGACAGGGGTGGGCAATGAGCAGTTCTTC.

This clonotype came up a few times. The chain links TRBV5-4 to TRBJ2-5, with 8 bases identical to TRBD2. CDR1 and CDR2 (germline): SGHNT, YYREEE (reference sequence). This CDR3 contains 16 residues. With V trimmed by 0 bases and J by 1 base, 5 bases remained unmatched. CDR3 loop: CASSLGTSGGQETQYF. CDR3 DNA: TGTGCCAGCAGCTTGGGTACTAGCGGTGGCCAAGAGACCCAGTACTTC.

The chain links TRBV7-9 to TRBJ1-4; tentatively, D is TRBD1 (5 bases). The CDR3 totals 12 residues. CDR1 SEHNR and CDR2 FQNEAQ come from the germline V gene (reference sequence). The V end lost 6 bases, the J end lost 6 bases, and 8 bases lay between the germline ends. The CDR3 spells CASRGTYEKLFF. The DNA of the CDR3 is TGTGCCAGCAGAGGGACGTATGAAAAACTGTTTTTT.

CDR3 in DNA: TGCGCCAGCAGCCTAGGTTCTACCTGGGGCACAGATACGCAGTATTTT. Amino acids: CASSLGSTWGTDTQYF. The chain recombines TRBV5-1 with TRBJ2-3; the D is unclear. V shed 4 bases and J shed 1 base, with 16 bases lying between them. The CDR3 sequence is 16 residues long. Germline CDR1 reads SGHRS; CDR2 reads YFSETQ.

The chain links TRBV7-9 to TRBJ2-5, with D tentatively TRBD1 (6 bases). Germline assignment: CDR1 SEHNR and CDR2 FQNEAQ (reference sequence). V gave up 3 bases and J gave up 5 bases, with 13 bases separating them. The CDR3 consists of 14 residues. The CDR3 loop reads CASSFGRGGETQYF. CDR3 DNA sequence: TGTGCCAGCAGCTTCGGCAGGGGTGGTGAGACCCAGTACTTC.

This clonotype was seen more than once but under ten times. This chain links TRBV2 with TRBJ2-1, with unresolved D. Germline lookup yields CDR1 SNHLY and CDR2 FYNNEI. Trimming left V 5 bases short and J 8 bases short, with 10 bases between. The CDR3 sequence is 12 residues long. In nucleotides, the CDR3 is TGTGCCAGCAGTTACGTTTCTTATGAGCAGTTCTTC. Amino acids: CASSYVSYEQFF.

J is TRBJ2-1 and V is TRBV4-1; D unclear. V gave up 0 bases and J gave up 15 bases, with 12 bases separating them. This CDR3 is 12 amino acids long. Germline CDR1 reads MGHRA; CDR2 reads YSYEKL. Here the CDR3 DNA reads TGCGCCAGCAGCCAAGATTTTCTCGTAAGGTTCTTC. The encoded protein is CASSQDFLVRFF.

This chain links TRBV7-2 with TRBJ2-3, with 7 bases fitting TRBD1. The germline V gene has CDR1 SGHTA and CDR2 FQGNSA. The CDR3 spans 14 residues. V dropped 4 bases and J dropped 3; count of bases not matched to a gene: 4. DNA of the CDR3: TGTGCCAGCAGCTGGCCGACAGGGACAGATACGCAGTATTTT. Translating gives CASSWPTGTDTQYF.

This clonotype was seen a handful of times. This chain uses TRBV6-5 with TRBJ2-6, with D hard to call. CDR1 MNHEY and CDR2 SVGAGI come from the germline V gene. CDR3 length equals 18 residues. Deletions cut 5 bases from V and 0 bases from J, with 17 bases between. The CDR3 is CASSRTPTAVSGANVLTF. The CDR3 bases are TGTGCCAGCAGTAGGACCCCAACCGCTGTCTCTGGGGCCAACGTCCTGACTTTC.

The chain uses TRBV7-2 and TRBJ2-5; either TRBD1 or TRBD2 may fit D (6 bases each). V was clipped by 4 bases and J by 5 bases, with 17 bases between them. The CDR3 totals 15 residues. The germline CDR1 and CDR2 sequences are SGHTA and FQGNSA. CDR3 loop: CASSWRQEGRETQYF. CDR3 bases: TGTGCCAGCAGCTGGAGACAGGAGGGGAGGGAGACCCAGTACTTC. Together with reference TRBV7-2 and TRBJ2-5, the CDR3 gives the full variable domain: GAGVSQSPSNKVTEKGKDVELRCDPISGHTALYWYRQSLGQGLEFLIYFQGNSAPDKSGLPSDRFSAERTGGSVSTLTIQRTQQEDSAVYLCASSWRQEGRETQYFGPGTRLLVL.

V is TRBV20-1 and J is TRBJ1-6, with D possibly matching TRBD1 (6 bases). Germline CDR1 DFQATT, CDR2 SNEGSKA (reference sequence). The CDR3 consists of 16 residues. The V end lost 6 bases, the J end lost 0 bases, and 15 bases lay between the germline ends. The CDR3 loop reads CSATDSRSSYNSPLHF. DNA of the CDR3: TGCAGTGCAACGGACAGCCGGAGCTCCTATAATTCACCCCTCCACTTT.

The J gene is TRBJ2-3, the V gene TRBV12-3 or TRBV12-4, with TRBD1 as a possible D gene (6 bases). The CDR3 is 14 residues long. Trimming pared 5 bases from V and 2 bases from J, leaving 11 bases between. The CDR3 bases are TGTGCCAGCAGTCAGGGGCAGACCACAGATACGCAGTATTTT. It specifies CASSQGQTTDTQYF.

J is TRBJ2-2 and V is TRBV7-8, with TRBD1 matching 7 bases. The V segment lost 4 bases and the J segment 4 bases; nucleotides outside the gene matches: 3. The CDR3 consists of 14 residues. CDR1 and CDR2 from the germline V gene are SGHVS and FQNEAQ. CDR3 loop: CASSWTGGTGELFF. The DNA for the CDR3 is TGTGCCAGCAGCTGGACAGGAGGCACCGGGGAGCTGTTTTTT.

The chain joins TRBV7-2 to TRBJ2-7; D is ambiguous. V was pared by 5 bases and J by 3 bases, with 14 bases between. CDR3 length: 14 residues. Germline V gene lookup returns CDR1 SGHTA and CDR2 FQGNSA. The CDR3 DNA follows: TGTGCCAGCAGCCCGTACCGTGGGGACTACGAGCAGTACGTC. Translating it yields CASSPYRGDYEQYV.

The rearrangement links TRBV6-1 to TRBJ2-3; 8 bases fit TRBD2. Germline V lookup: CDR1 MNHNS, CDR2 SASEGT. The CDR3 spans 14 residues. The ends lost 10 bases at V and 1 base at J; junction bases unmatched: 7. The CDR3 spells CATRRGLGTDTQYF. CDR3 bases: TGTGCCACGCGCAGGGGACTAGGCACAGATACGCAGTATTTT.

This clonotype was seen a handful of times. V usage is TRBV11-2 and J usage is TRBJ2-7; maybe TRBD1 (6 bases). The CDR3 contains 14 residues. Germline assignment: CDR1 SGHAT and CDR2 FQNNGV. With 8 bases removed from V and 1 base from J, the gap between germline ends came to 15 bases. CDR3 DNA: TGTGCCAGCGCAACCGAGGGGGATTCCTACGAGCAGTACGTC. This gives the protein CASATEGDSYEQYV.

The J gene is TRBJ2-3, the V gene TRBV12-5, with 7 bases lining up with TRBD2. There are 15 residues in the CDR3. CDR1 is LGHNT and CDR2 is FRNRAP in the germline V gene. The ends lost 4 bases at V and 4 bases at J; junction bases unmatched: 8. In DNA, the CDR3 is TGTGCTAGTGGTTCTGACTCGGGACTACCAGATACGCAGTATTTT. Its protein is CASGSDSGLPDTQYF. The full variable domain, completed using reference TRBV12-5 and TRBJ2-3, is DARVTQTPRHKVTEMGQEVTMRCQPILGHNTVFWYRQTMMQGLELLAYFRNRAPLDDSGMPKDRFSAEMPDATLATLKIQPSEPRDSAVYFCASGSDSGLPDTQYFGPGTRLTVL.

This chain joins TRBV29-1 and TRBJ2-2; 11 bases map to TRBD2. Germline V gene lookup returns CDR1 SQVTM and CDR2 ANQGSEA. The CDR3 is 15 amino acids. V was pared by 6 bases and J by 7 bases, with 10 bases of the junction left unmatched. CDR3 sequence: CSVGLAEPPLGELFF. CDR3 coding DNA: TGCAGCGTGGGACTAGCGGAGCCACCGCTCGGGGAGCTGTTTTTT.